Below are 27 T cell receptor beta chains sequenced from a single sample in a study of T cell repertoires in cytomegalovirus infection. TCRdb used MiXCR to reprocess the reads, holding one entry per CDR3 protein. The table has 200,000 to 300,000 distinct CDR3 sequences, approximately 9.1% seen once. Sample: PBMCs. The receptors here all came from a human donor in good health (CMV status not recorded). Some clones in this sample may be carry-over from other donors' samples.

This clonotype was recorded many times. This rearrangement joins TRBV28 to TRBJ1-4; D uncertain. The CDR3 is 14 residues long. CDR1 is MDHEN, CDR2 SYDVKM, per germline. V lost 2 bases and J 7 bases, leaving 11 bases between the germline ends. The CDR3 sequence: CASSLRRIGEKLFF. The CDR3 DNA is TGTGCCAGCAGTTTACGGAGGATCGGTGAAAAACTGTTTTTT.

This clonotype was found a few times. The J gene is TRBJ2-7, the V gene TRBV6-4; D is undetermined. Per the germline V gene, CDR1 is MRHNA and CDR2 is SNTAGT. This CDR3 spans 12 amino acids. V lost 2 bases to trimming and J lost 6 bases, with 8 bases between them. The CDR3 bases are TGTGCCAGCAGTGACAGGGATCGCGAGCAGTACTTC. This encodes CASSDRDREQYF.

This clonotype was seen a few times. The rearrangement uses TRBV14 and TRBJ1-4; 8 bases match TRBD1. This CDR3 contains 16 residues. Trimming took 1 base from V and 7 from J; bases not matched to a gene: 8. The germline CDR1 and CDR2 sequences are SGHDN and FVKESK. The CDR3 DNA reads TGTGCCAGCAGCCAAGTTCCCGGGACAGGAGGTGAAAAACTGTTTTTT. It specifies CASSQVPGTGGEKLFF.

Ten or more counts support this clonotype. CDR3 DNA sequence: TGTGCCAGCAGGAGCGGGGGAAACAATCAGCCCCAGCATTTT. Translation: CASRSGGNNQPQHF. This chain connects TRBV28 to TRBJ1-5; weak D call: TRBD1 (5 bases). Germline CDR1 MDHEN, CDR2 SYDVKM. The germline V and J ends were trimmed by 6 bases and 3 bases, with 12 bases remaining between them. This CDR3 contains 14 residues.

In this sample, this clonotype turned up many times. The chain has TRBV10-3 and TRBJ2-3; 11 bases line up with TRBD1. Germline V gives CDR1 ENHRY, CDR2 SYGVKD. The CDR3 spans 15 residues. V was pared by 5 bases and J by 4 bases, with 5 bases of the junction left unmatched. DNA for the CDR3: TGTGCCATCAGTACCGGGACAGGGGGGTCAGATACGCAGTATTTT. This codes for CAISTGTGGSDTQYF.

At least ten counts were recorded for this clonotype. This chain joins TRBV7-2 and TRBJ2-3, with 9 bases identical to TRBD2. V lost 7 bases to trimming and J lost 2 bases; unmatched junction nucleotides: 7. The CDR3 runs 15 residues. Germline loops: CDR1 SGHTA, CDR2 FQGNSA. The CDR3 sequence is CASNTAGGSTDTQYF. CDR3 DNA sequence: TGTGCCAGCAATACCGCGGGGGGGTCCACAGATACGCAGTATTTT.

CDR3 nucleotide sequence: TGTGCCAGCAGCGGCGGCGGCGAGGGCAATCAGCCCCAGCATTTT. It encodes CASSGGGEGNQPQHF. V and J are TRBV7-9 and TRBJ1-5, with D unresolved. CDR1 is SEHNR and CDR2 is FQNEAQ in the germline V gene (reference sequence). V shed 5 bases and J shed 2 bases, with 13 bases lying between them. CDR3 size: 15 residues.

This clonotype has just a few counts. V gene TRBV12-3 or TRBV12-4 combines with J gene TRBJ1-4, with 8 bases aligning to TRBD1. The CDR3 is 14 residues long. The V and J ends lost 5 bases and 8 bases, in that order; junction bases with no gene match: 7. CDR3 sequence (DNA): TGTGCCAGCAGTCCGGACAGGGCCCTCGAAAAACTGTTTTTT. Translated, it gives CASSPDRALEKLFF.

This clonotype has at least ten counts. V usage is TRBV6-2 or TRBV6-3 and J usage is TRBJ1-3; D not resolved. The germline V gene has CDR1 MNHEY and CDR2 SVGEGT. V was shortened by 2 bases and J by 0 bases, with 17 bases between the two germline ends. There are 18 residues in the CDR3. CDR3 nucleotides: TGTGCCAGCAGTTACGGCGCAGTGGCGAGGAGCTCTGGAAACACCATATATTTT. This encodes CASSYGAVARSSGNTIYF.

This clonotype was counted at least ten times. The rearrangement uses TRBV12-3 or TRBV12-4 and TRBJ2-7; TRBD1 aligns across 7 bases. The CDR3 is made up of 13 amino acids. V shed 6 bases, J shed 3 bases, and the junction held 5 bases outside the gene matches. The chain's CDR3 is CASRPQGYYEQYF. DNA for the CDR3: TGTGCCAGCAGACCACAGGGGTACTACGAGCAGTACTTC.

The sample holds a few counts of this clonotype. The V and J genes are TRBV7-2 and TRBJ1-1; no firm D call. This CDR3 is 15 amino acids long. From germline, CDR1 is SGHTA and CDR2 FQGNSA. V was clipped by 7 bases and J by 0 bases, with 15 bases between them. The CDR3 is CASIPGYVMNTEAFF. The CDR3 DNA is TGTGCCAGCATCCCGGGGTATGTCATGAACACTGAAGCTTTCTTT.

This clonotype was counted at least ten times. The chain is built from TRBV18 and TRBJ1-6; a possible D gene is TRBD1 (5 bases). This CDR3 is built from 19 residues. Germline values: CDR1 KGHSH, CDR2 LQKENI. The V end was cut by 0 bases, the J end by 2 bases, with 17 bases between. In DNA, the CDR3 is TGTGCCAGCTCACCACCGAACCCCGCAGGGTCGGCCTATAATTCACCCCTCCACTTT. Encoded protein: CASSPPNPAGSAYNSPLHF. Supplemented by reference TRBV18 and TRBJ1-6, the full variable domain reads NAGVMQNPRHLVRRRGQEARLRCSPMKGHSHVYWYRQLPEEGLKFMVYLQKENIIDESGMPKERFSAEFPKEGPSILRIQQVVRGDSAAYFCASSPPNPAGSAYNSPLHFGNGTRLTVT.

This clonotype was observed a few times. Here the CDR3 reads CASIPVVGSYNEQFF. The CDR3 DNA reads as TGTGCCAGCATCCCCGTAGTAGGCTCCTACAATGAGCAGTTCTTC. This chain links TRBV28 with TRBJ2-1; D uncertain. CDR3 length equals 15 residues. The V end lost 7 bases, the J end lost 0 bases, and 13 bases lay between the germline ends. CDR1 is MDHEN, CDR2 SYDVKM, per germline. The whole variable domain, remainder taken from reference TRBV28 and TRBJ2-1, is DVKVTQSSRYLVKRTGEKVFLECVQDMDHENMFWYRQDPGLGLRLIYFSYDVKMKEKGDIPEGYSVSREKKERFSLILESASTNQTSMYLCASIPVVGSYNEQFFGPGTRLTVL.

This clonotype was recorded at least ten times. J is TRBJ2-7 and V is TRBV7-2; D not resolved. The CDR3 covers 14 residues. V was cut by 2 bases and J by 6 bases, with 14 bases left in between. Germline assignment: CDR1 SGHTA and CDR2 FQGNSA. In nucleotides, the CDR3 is TGTGCCAGCAGCTTAAACAATGTGGGTCCCGAGCAGTACTTC. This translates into CASSLNNVGPEQYF.

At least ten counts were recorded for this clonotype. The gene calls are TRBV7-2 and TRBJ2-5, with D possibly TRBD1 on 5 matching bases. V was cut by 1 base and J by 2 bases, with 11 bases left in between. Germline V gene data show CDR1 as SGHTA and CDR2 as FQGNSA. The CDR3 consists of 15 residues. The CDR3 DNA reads TGTGCCAGCAGCTTAGTGTCAGGGCTGCAAGAGACCCAGTACTTC. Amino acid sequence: CASSLVSGLQETQYF.

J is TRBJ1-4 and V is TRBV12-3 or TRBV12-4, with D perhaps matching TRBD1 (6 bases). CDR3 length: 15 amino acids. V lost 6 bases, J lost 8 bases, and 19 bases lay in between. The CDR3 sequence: CASSLQTGPTEKLFF. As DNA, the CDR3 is TGTGCCAGCAGCTTACAGACAGGCCCCACCGAAAAACTGTTTTTT.

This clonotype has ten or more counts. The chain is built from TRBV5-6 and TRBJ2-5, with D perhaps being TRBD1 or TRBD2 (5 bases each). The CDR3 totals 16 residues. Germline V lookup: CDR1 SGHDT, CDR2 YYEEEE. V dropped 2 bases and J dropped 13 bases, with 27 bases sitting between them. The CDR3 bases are TGTGCCAGCAGCTTAACCCTAACCGGGACCCGTATTCGGCGGTACTTC. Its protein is CASSLTLTGTRIRRYF.

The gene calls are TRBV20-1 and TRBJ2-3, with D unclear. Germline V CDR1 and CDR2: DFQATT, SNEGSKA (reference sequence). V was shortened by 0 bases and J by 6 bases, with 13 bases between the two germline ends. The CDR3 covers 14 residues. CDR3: CSARDLRIRDTQYF. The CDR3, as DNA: TGCAGTGCTAGAGATCTCCGTATTAGGGATACGCAGTATTTT.

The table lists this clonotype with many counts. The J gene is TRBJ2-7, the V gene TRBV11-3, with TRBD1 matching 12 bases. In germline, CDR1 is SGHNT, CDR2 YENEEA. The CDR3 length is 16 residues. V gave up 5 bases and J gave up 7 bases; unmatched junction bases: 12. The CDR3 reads CASSAVTGQGAKEQYF. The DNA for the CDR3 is TGTGCCAGCAGCGCCGTTACGGGACAGGGGGCGAAGGAGCAGTACTTC.

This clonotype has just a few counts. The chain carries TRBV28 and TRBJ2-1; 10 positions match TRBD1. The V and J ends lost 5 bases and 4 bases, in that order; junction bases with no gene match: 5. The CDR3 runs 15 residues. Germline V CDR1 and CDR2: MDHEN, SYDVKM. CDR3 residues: CASSTRTGGYNEQFF. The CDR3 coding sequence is TGTGCCAGCAGTACCCGGACAGGGGGTTACAATGAGCAGTTCTTC.

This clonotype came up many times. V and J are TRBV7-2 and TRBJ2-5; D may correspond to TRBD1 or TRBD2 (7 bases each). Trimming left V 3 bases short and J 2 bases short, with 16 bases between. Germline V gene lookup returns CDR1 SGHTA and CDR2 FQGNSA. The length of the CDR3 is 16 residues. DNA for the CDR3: TGTGCCAGCAGCTTTTCGACAGGGAGGGGTCAAGAGACCCAGTACTTC. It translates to CASSFSTGRGQETQYF.

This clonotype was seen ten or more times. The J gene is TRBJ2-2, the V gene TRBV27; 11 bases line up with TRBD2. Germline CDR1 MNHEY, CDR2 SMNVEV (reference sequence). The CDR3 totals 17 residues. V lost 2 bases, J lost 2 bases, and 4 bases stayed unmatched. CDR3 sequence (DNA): TGTGCCAGCAGTTTAGGGCTAGCGGGGGGCAACACCGGGGAGCTGTTTTTT. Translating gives CASSLGLAGGNTGELFF.

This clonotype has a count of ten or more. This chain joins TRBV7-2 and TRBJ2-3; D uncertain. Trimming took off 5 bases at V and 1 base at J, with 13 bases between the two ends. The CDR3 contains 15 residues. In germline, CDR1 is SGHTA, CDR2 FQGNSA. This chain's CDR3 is CASSVLGRGTDTQYF. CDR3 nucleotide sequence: TGTGCCAGCAGCGTCCTCGGTAGAGGCACAGATACGCAGTATTTT.

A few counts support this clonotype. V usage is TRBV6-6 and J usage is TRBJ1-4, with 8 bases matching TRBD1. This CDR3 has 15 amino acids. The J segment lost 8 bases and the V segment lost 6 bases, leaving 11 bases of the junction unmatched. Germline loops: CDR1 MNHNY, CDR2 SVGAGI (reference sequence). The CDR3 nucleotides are TGTGCCAGCAGGGAGGGACAGGTCTTCCGGGAAAAACTGTTTTTT. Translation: CASREGQVFREKLFF.

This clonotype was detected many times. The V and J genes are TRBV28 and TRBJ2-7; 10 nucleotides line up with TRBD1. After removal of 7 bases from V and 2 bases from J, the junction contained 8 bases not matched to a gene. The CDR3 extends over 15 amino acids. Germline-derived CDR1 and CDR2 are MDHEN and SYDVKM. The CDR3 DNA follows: TGTGCCAGCACGTCCGGAGGACAGGGGGCCTACGAGCAGTACTTC. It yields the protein CASTSGGQGAYEQYF.

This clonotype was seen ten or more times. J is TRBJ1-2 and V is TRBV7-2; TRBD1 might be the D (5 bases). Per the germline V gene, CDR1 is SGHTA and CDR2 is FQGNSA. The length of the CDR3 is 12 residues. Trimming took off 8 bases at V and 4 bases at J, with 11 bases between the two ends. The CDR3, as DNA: TGTGCCAGCGGCGACAGCCTCTATGGCTACACCTTC. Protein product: CASGDSLYGYTF.

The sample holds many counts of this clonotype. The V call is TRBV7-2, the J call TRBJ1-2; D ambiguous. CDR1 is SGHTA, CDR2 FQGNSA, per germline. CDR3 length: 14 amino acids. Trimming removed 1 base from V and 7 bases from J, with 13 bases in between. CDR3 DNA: TGTGCCAGCAGCTTAGAGCCGGGGATGGGTGGCTACACCTTC. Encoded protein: CASSLEPGMGGYTF.